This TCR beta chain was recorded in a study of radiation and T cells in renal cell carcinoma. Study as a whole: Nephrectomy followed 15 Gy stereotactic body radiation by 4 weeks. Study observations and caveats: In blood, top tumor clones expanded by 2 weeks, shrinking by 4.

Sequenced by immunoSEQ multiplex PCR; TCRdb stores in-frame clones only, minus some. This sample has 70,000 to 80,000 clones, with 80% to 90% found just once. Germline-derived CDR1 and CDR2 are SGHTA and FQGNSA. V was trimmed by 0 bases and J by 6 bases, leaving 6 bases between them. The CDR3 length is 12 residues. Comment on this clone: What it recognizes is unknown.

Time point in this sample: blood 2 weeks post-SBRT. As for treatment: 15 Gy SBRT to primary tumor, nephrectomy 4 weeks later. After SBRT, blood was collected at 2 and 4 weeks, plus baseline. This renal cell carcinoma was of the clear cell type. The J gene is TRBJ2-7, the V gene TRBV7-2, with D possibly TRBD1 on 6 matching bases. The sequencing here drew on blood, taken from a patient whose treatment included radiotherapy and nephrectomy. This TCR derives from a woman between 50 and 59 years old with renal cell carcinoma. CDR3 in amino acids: CASSLAGGEQYF. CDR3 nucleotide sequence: TGTGCCAGCAGCTTAGCAGGGGGCGAGCAGTACTTC.